This TCR beta chain is drawn from a study of blood T cell repertoires in COVID-19. Study background: Samples taken during acute and convalescent COVID-19 were collected in the United States, Italy and Spain.

The authors' processing: Reference gene primer amplification gave nucleated cell count estimates. Profiled with immunoSEQ multiplex PCR; TCRdb holds only in-frame clones, not every one. V, J and clone size reflect that table, while D and trimming were determined from the DNA. The repertoire includes approximately 500,000 clones, around nine tenths of them detected once, and 7.5% to 9.5% sits in the top ten. The germline V gene encodes CDR1 SGHTA and CDR2 FQGNSA. The CDR3 loop spans 11 amino acids. V gave up 3 bases and J gave up 11 bases, with 10 bases separating them. Patients at the Seattle site were enrolled during active infection and followed longitudinally.

The material sequenced was peripheral blood. J is TRBJ2-5 and V is TRBV7-2, with a possible D match to TRBD2 (6 bases). The clonotype comes from a woman in her forties or fifties with COVID-19, enrolled during active disease. The DNA of the CDR3 is TGTGCCAGCAGCTTGACTAGTCCTCAGTACTTC. Translating it yields CASSLTSPQYF.